This is a list of T cell receptor beta chains from one sample in a study of OX40 agonist ivuxolimab in advanced cancers. The repertoire was sequenced with immunoSEQ multiplex PCR; TCRdb's copy has only in-frame clones and lacks some. The sample includes about 32,000 clones, about four fifths of them seen just once. Specimen: CD4+ or CD8+ T cells sorted from blood, collected in a trial of the OX40 agonist ivuxolimab. All receptors come from an adult with an advanced solid tumor such as melanoma, head and neck, liver or kidney cancer. The CDR3 runs from the conserved cysteine through the conserved F or W. A D gene is named only where the DNA matches it firmly. Rows give clone size only sometimes, using once, few, many, or a class for an expanded clone.

clone_size d_call j_call v_call cdr3_nt cdr3_aa
- - TRBJ2-5 TRBV7-3 TGTGCCAGCAGCCGAGGCACCGGGACACCACAAGAGACCCAGTACTTC CASSRGTGTPQETQYF
once - TRBJ2-1 TRBV11-2 TGTGCCAGCAGCGTGACTGGTGGCTCCTACAATGAGCAGTTCTTC CASSVTGGSYNEQFF
few - TRBJ1-2 TRBV11-2 TGTGCCAGCAGCCAGAATCAGGGACAAGGTGGCTACACCTTC CASSQNQGQGGYTF
- TRBD1 TRBJ1-1 TRBV14 TGTGCCAGCAGCCAAGACTCCGGGACAGGGAACAACGGAGCTTTCTTT CASSQDSGTGNNGAFF
- TRBD1 TRBJ2-5 TRBV6-5 TGTGCCAGCAGTTATACAGGGGGTAGGGAGACCCAGTACTTC CASSYTGGRETQYF
- - TRBJ1-1 TRBV7-9 TGTGCCAGCGGGAGGGACACCATGAACACTGAAGCTTTCTTT CASGRDTMNTEAFF
- TRBD1 TRBJ1-4 TRBV5-4 TGTGCCAGCAGCTCGGGACAGGGGGCAACTAATGAAAAACTGTTTTTT CASSSGQGATNEKLFF
- - TRBJ1-2 TRBV6-1 TGTGCCAGCAGTCCTGGGGGGACCTATGGCTACACCTTC CASSPGGTYGYTF
- TRBD1 TRBJ1-5 TRBV15 TGTGCCACCCTCGGTGGAGACAGGGGTCGCAATCAGCCCCAGCATTTT CATLGGDRGRNQPQHF
- TRBD1 TRBJ1-1 TRBV7-2 TGTGCCAGCAGCTTACATTCTGGACAGGCCTTTGAAGCTTTCTTT CASSLHSGQAFEAFF
- - TRBJ1-2 TRBV30 TGTGCCTGGAGTATGGCCTATGGCTACACCTTC CAWSMAYGYTF
few TRBD2 TRBJ2-5 TRBV2 TGTGCCAGCAGTGCCTCTCTGCGGGGGGCGGGGGAGACCCAGTACTTC CASSASLRGAGETQYF
- - TRBJ1-2 TRBV4-1 TGCGCCAGCAGCCAAGAGCGTACGGGGGGCTACACCTTC CASSQERTGGYTF
few - TRBJ1-6 TRBV18 TGTGCCAGCTCACCTAACCGGGGGGATAATTCACCCCTCCACTTT CASSPNRGDNSPLHF